This T cell receptor beta chain was sequenced for a study of CD8+ T cells in alopecia areata. Study at large: Once tofacitinib had been taken for 6 to 18 months, 6 months off drug followed. Study-wide findings and caveats: Alopecia totalis/universalis scalp especially showed more expanded CD8+ clones than normal scalp. Normal skin's resident alphabeta T cells are also sequenced in scalp samples.

Alopecia areata patients had lesional scalp punch biopsies and peripheral blood taken from them. cDNA reverse transcribed from extracted RNA served as the sequencing template. Clones were sequenced by immunoSEQ multiplex PCR, and TCRdb holds only the in-frame ones, with some missing. Here the sample spans 150,000 or so clones, around 87% being singletons. V shed 2 bases and J shed 0 bases, with 7 bases lying between them. The CDR3 runs to 14 residues. Germline CDR1 SQVTM, CDR2 ANQGSEA. Worth noting for this clone: Antigen specificity is unknown. The same CDR3 can be traced to other DNA sequences in this sample.

The sample in question was CD8+ T cells sorted from blood, obtained at week 0. The TCR originated in a human donor with alopecia areata. The chain employs TRBV29-1 and TRBJ1-4; perhaps TRBD1 as D (6 bases). The CDR3 sequence is CSVERQATNEKLFF. Here the CDR3 DNA reads TGCAGCGTTGAACGACAGGCAACTAATGAAAAACTGTTTTTT.